This is a list of T cell receptor beta chains from one sample in a study of T cells in Graves' hyperthyroidism and ophthalmopathy. MiXCR was run by TCRdb on the multiplex PCR reads, yielding one entry per CDR3 protein. The table records roughly 740,000 distinct CDR3 sequences, around 15% of them present only once. Sequencing was performed on blood. These receptors originate from a man younger than 30 with Graves' hyperthyroidism. The CDR3 runs from the conserved cysteine through the conserved F or W. A D gene is named only where the DNA matches it firmly. Expanded clones are given a class, and other clones once, few, many or no size at all.

few TRBJ1-5 TRBV5-8 . TGTGCCAGCAGCTTGAGGGATTACTCAGTTCAGCCCCAGCATTTT CASSLRDYSVQPQHF
many TRBJ2-1 TRBV28 TRBD2 TGTGCCAGCGCCGGGTGGCTAGCGGGCCTGGGTGAGCAGTTCTTC CASAGWLAGLGEQFF
many TRBJ2-1 TRBV28 TRBD2 TGTGCCAGCAGGCAATCACTAGCGGCAGGGTATGAGCAGTTCTTC CASRQSLAAGYEQFF
many TRBJ2-3 TRBV12-3/TRBV12-4 . TGTGCCAGCAGTTTGACGGAAGCAGATACGCAGTATTTT CASSLTEADTQYF
once TRBJ1-1 TRBV3-1 TRBD1 TGTGCCAGCAGCCCGTCGACAGGGGCGGACACTGAAGCTTTCTTT CASSPSTGADTEAFF
. TRBJ1-3 TRBV11-2 . TGTGCCAGCAGCACGAACGTCGGGAACACCATATATTTT CASSTNVGNTIYF
. TRBJ2-7 TRBV7-9 TRBD2 TGTGCCAGCAGCCCCCGGAGAGCTAGCGGCAAATCCTACGAGCAGTACTTC CASSPRRASGKSYEQYF
few TRBJ2-4 TRBV27 . TGTGCCAGCTTCAACCTACCCCGAAACATTCAGTACTTC CASFNLPRNIQYF
. TRBJ1-5 TRBV18 TRBD1 TGTGCCAGCTCACCCGTCGGGACAGGAATTAGCAATCAGCCCCAGCATTTT CASSPVGTGISNQPQHF
. TRBJ2-7 TRBV2 . TGTGCCAGCAGCCCCCCAGTGGCCTACGAGCAGTACTTC CASSPPVAYEQYF
. TRBJ1-5 TRBV19 TRBD1 TGTGCCAGTAGTATCCGCCGGGACAGGGGATATCAGCCCCAGCATTTT CASSIRRDRGYQPQHF
many TRBJ2-1 TRBV27 TRBD1 TGTGCCAGCAGTTTATCGTCCAGGGGGCGAATCAATGAGCAGTTCTTC CASSLSSRGRINEQFF
many TRBJ2-7 TRBV28 . TGTGCCATGGGACGGAGCTCCTACGAGCAGTACTTC CAMGRSSYEQYF
few TRBJ2-1 TRBV20-1 . TGCAGCCTTCAAGAGGGGGAGCAGTTCTTC CSLQEGEQFF
few TRBJ2-7 TRBV30 TRBD1 TGTGCCTGGAGTGTGAAACAGGGGGCCTACGAGCAGTACTTC CAWSVKQGAYEQYF
many TRBJ2-7 TRBV29-1 . TGCAGCGCTAAATTTGGCGGCTACGAGCAGTACTTC CSAKFGGYEQYF
. TRBJ1-5 TRBV6-5 . TGTGCCAGCAGTTACACCCTCAGGGCCCAGCATTTT CASSYTLRAQHF
few TRBJ2-1 TRBV7-8 TRBD1 TGTGCCAGCGGTCACAGGGGTGGCAATGAGCAGTTCTTC CASGHRGGNEQFF
many TRBJ2-1 TRBV12-3/TRBV12-4 . TGTGCCACTATGGAGGGATTTTACAATGAGCAGTTCTTC CATMEGFYNEQFF
. TRBJ2-2 TRBV6-1 . TGTGCCAGCAGTTCCGTTTATGGCCACAGGGTGAACGTGAACACCGGGGAGCTGTTTTTT CASSSVYGHRVNVNTGELFF
many TRBJ2-7 TRBV5-1 . TGCGCCAGCAGCTTAGCGGAGGGTTACGAGCAGTACTTC CASSLAEGYEQYF
few TRBJ2-2 TRBV19 . TGTGCCAGTAGTAAACGCTTGCGACTAGTCTCCCCCGGGGAGCTGTTTTTT CASSKRLRLVSPGELFF